These 14 T cell receptor beta chains originate from one sample sequenced in a study of CD8+ T cells in alopecia areata. Following extraction, RNA underwent reverse transcription to cDNA, which served as the sequencing template. Assay used: immunoSEQ multiplex PCR; TCRdb lists only in-frame clones, some missing. Of approximately 190,000 clones in the sample, 55% to 70% were seen once. Treatment here: oral pan-JAK inhibitor, 5-10 mg twice daily. The sequencing here drew on CD4+ T cells sorted from blood, taken at week 24, from a patient treated with tofacitinib. The receptors were sampled from a human donor with alopecia areata.

The chain is built from TRBV5-4 and TRBJ2-1; TRBD2 aligns across 10 bases. CDR3 length: 16 residues. The germline V gene has CDR1 SGHNT and CDR2 YYREEE (reference sequence). With V trimmed by 2 bases and J by 0 bases, 2 bases remained unmatched. The CDR3 reads CASSFQRGGSYNEQFF. CDR3 coding DNA: TGTGCCAGCAGCTTCCAGCGGGGGGGCTCCTACAATGAGCAGTTCTTC.

V is TRBV28 and J is TRBJ2-7, with D maybe TRBD1 (6 bases). The V gene lost 6 bases and the J gene lost 6 bases, with 15 bases spanning the gap. The CDR3 runs 13 residues. Germline CDR1 reads MDHEN; CDR2 reads SYDVKM. For the CDR3, the DNA is TGTGCCAGCAGGGCGAAACAGGGTCGCGAGCAGTACTTC. Its translation is CASRAKQGREQYF.

V gene TRBV5-6 combines with J gene TRBJ2-6, with no clear D. CDR1 is SGHDT and CDR2 is YYEEEE in the germline V gene. This CDR3 contains 14 residues. Between the trimmed V and J ends, which lost 0 bases and 0 bases, there was a span of 1 base. As DNA, the CDR3 is TGTGCCAGCAGCTTGGTCTCTGGGGCCAACGTCCTGACTTTC. Its protein is CASSLVSGANVLTF.

This chain joins TRBV4-3 and TRBJ1-5, with no clear D. The CDR3 consists of 15 residues. The ends were cut back, 4 bases at V and 0 bases at J, with 10 bases in the middle. Germline-derived CDR1 and CDR2 are LGHNA and YSLEER. CDR3 region: CASSRDAHSNQPQHF. CDR3 nucleotide sequence: TGCGCCAGCAGCCGCGACGCCCATAGCAATCAGCCCCAGCATTTT.

This chain connects TRBV6-5 to TRBJ1-2, with D possibly TRBD1 on 6 matching bases. This CDR3 has 14 residues. The germline V gene encodes CDR1 MNHEY and CDR2 SVGAGI. Deletions cut 5 bases from V and 4 bases from J, with 14 bases between. CDR3 sequence: CASSRTERFYGYTF. The CDR3 bases are TGTGCCAGCAGTCGGACAGAAAGATTCTATGGCTACACCTTC.

V gene TRBV29-1 combines with J gene TRBJ1-1; D is unclear. This CDR3 is 13 amino acids long. Trimming took off 4 bases at V and 0 bases at J, with 9 bases between the two ends. CDR1 and CDR2 (germline): SQVTM, ANQGSEA. The CDR3 here is CSVVSQLNTEAFF. The CDR3 nucleotides read TGCAGCGTTGTATCACAGTTGAACACTGAAGCTTTCTTT.

This sequence joins TRBV2 and TRBJ1-2; TRBD1 might be the D (6 bases). This CDR3 is built from 14 residues. Germline V CDR1 and CDR2: SNHLY, FYNNEI. V lost 7 bases and J lost 4, with 16 bases in between. Here the CDR3 reads CASNNPTGLYGYTF. Written as DNA, the CDR3 is TGTGCCAGCAACAACCCGACAGGCCTCTATGGCTACACCTTC.

The rearrangement uses TRBV2 and TRBJ2-7; D is undetermined. Per germline, CDR1 SNHLY and CDR2 FYNNEI. This CDR3 has 11 residues. Trimming took 6 bases from V and 6 from J, leaving 9 bases between them. The CDR3 loop is CASRRVGEQYF. DNA for the CDR3: TGTGCCAGCAGACGGGTCGGCGAGCAGTACTTC.

This clone occurred a few times. The chain recombines TRBV5-1 with TRBJ2-3; D unresolved. Trimming removed 1 base at V and 0 bases at J, with 6 bases between. The CDR3 loop spans 14 amino acids. The germline V gene encodes CDR1 SGHRS and CDR2 YFSETQ. In DNA form, the CDR3 reads TGCGCCAGCAGCTTGATGGGGAGCACAGATACGCAGTATTTT. It specifies CASSLMGSTDTQYF. Supplemented by reference TRBV5-1 and TRBJ2-3, the full variable domain reads KAGVTQTPRYLIKTRGQQVTLSCSPISGHRSVSWYQQTPGQGLQFLFEYFSETQRNKGNFPGRFSGRQFSNSRSEMNVSTLELGDSALYLCASSLMGSTDTQYFGPGTRLTVL.

The chain employs TRBV4-1 and TRBJ2-6, with D perhaps given as TRBD1 or TRBD2 (6 bases each). The CDR3 contains 16 residues. Trimming took off 0 bases at V and 4 bases at J, with 10 bases between the two ends. Germline assignment: CDR1 MGHRA and CDR2 YSYEKL. DNA of the CDR3: TGCGCCAGCAGCCAAGAAGGGGGGCTCGGGGCCAACGTCCTGACTTTC. Translating it yields CASSQEGGLGANVLTF.

This clone was picked up a small number of times. V usage is TRBV11-2 and J usage is TRBJ2-3; D may be TRBD2 (5 bases). The germline gives CDR1 SGHAT, CDR2 FQNNGV. This CDR3 is built from 15 residues. Trimming took off 5 bases at V and 4 bases at J, with 16 bases between the two ends. CDR3 region: CASSTWGNSADTQYF. Here the CDR3 DNA reads TGTGCCAGCAGCACCTGGGGTAATAGCGCAGATACGCAGTATTTT.

The rearrangement uses TRBV29-1 and TRBJ1-2; D is ambiguous. There are 13 residues in the CDR3. Germline-derived CDR1 and CDR2 are SQVTM and ANQGSEA. V was trimmed by 3 bases and J by 2 bases, leaving 10 bases between them. CDR3 in DNA: TGCAGCGTTGATCTAGCCGGGAACTATGGCTACACCTTC. Amino acid sequence: CSVDLAGNYGYTF.

The chain recombines TRBV7-2 with TRBJ2-3; tentatively, D is TRBD1 or TRBD2 (6 bases each). V was clipped by 1 base and J by 5 bases, with 10 bases between them. The length of the CDR3 is 14 residues. The germline V gene has CDR1 SGHTA and CDR2 FQGNSA. CDR3 sequence reads: CASSLGGAGDTQYF. DNA for the CDR3: TGTGCCAGCAGCTTAGGGGGGGCGGGAGATACGCAGTATTTT.

This clone came up a few times. V and J are TRBV30 and TRBJ1-2; D not resolved. Trimming took off 2 bases at V and 4 bases at J, with 5 bases between the two ends. This CDR3 comprises 11 residues. Germline CDR1 and CDR2: GTSNPN and SVGIG (reference sequence). CDR3 in amino acids: CAWSSLYGYTF. The DNA for the CDR3 is TGTGCCTGGAGTTCTCTCTATGGCTACACCTTC.